The 12 T cell receptor beta chains in this list originate from one sample, sequenced in a study of T cell changes during pregnancy in multiple sclerosis. The method was immunoSEQ multiplex PCR; TCRdb's version includes in-frame clones alone and lacks a portion of them. The data hold 13,000 to 15,000 clones, with over 85% observed a single time. The input for sequencing was peripheral blood, taken in the second trimester of pregnancy. The receptor source for this set is a female donor in good health, enrolled as a control in a pregnancy study.

This clone was counted a single time. The chain has TRBV10-1 and TRBJ2-3, with 9 nucleotides matching TRBD2. Germline values: CDR1 WNHNN, CDR2 SYGVQD (reference sequence). The CDR3 spans 17 residues. V was clipped by 8 bases and J by 9 bases; unmatched bases: 21. CDR3 amino acids: CASGGDAAGGRSKTQYF. The CDR3 DNA sequence: TGCGCCAGCGGGGGGGACGCGGCGGGGGGGCGGAGCAAAACGCAGTATTTT.

The chain combines TRBV2 with TRBJ1-5, with D perhaps TRBD1 (5 bases). Germline loops: CDR1 SNHLY, CDR2 FYNNEI. V was pared by 6 bases and J by 16 bases, with 16 bases between. The CDR3 runs to 11 residues. The CDR3 protein is CASSSGTVYHF. The CDR3 bases are TGTGCCAGCAGCTCCGGGACTGTCTACCATTTT.

The rearrangement joins TRBV19 to TRBJ1-1, with D possibly being TRBD1 (5 bases). The CDR3 is 13 residues long. Germline CDR1 is LNHDA and CDR2 is SQIVND (reference sequence). The V gene lost 4 bases and the J gene lost 4 bases, with 10 bases spanning the gap. The chain's CDR3 is CASSTSTGTEAFF. The DNA of the CDR3 is TGTGCCAGTAGTACGAGTACAGGCACTGAAGCTTTCTTT.

This chain links TRBV10-3 with TRBJ2-7, with TRBD1 identical over 11 bases. The CDR3 sequence is 16 residues long. The ends lost 4 bases at V and 6 bases at J; junction bases unmatched: 11. From germline, CDR1 is ENHRY and CDR2 SYGVKD. This CDR3 is CAISGQDRGQAGEQYF. CDR3 DNA sequence: TGTGCCATCAGTGGGCAGGACAGGGGGCAAGCTGGCGAGCAGTACTTC.

This chain joins TRBV6-5 and TRBJ1-2; D not certain. Germline lookup yields CDR1 MNHEY and CDR2 SVGAGI. The V end was cut by 0 bases, the J end by 7 bases, with 9 bases between. CDR3 length: 13 residues. The CDR3 DNA reads TGTGCCAGCAGTTACTCGATCAGCGCTGGCTACACCTTC. It yields the protein CASSYSISAGYTF.

Only a few counts were recorded for this clone. The V call is TRBV10-3, the J call TRBJ2-5, with a possible D match to TRBD1 (5 bases). Germline V gene data show CDR1 as ENHRY and CDR2 as SYGVKD. V lost 3 bases and J 5 bases, leaving 10 bases between the germline ends. There are 13 residues in the CDR3. CDR3 sequence (DNA): TGTGCCATCAGTGAAGGGGAACACGAGACCCAGTACTTC. Translating gives CAISEGEHETQYF.

The chain recombines TRBV29-1 with TRBJ2-1, with 8 nucleotides matching TRBD2. The CDR3 contains 11 residues. Per the germline V gene, CDR1 is SQVTM and CDR2 is ANQGSEA. V was clipped by 8 bases and J by 8 bases; unmatched bases: 5. CDR3 protein: CSTGGADEQFF. The CDR3 coding sequence is TGCAGCACGGGGGGGGCGGATGAGCAGTTCTTC.

Here the CDR3 reads CASSYPTGVSYGYTF. The CDR3 DNA follows: TGTGCCAGCAGCTATCCGACAGGGGTCTCCTATGGCTACACCTTC. This rearrangement joins TRBV7-2 to TRBJ1-2, with 8 bases fitting TRBD1. The CDR3 has 15 amino acids. Germline V gene data show CDR1 as SGHTA and CDR2 as FQGNSA. The trim removed 4 bases at V and 4 bases at J, leaving 8 bases unmatched.

The CDR3 protein is CASSLPRGQQETQYF. The CDR3 DNA sequence: TGTGCCAGCAGCCTCCCCCGGGGACAGCAAGAGACCCAGTACTTC. The chain links TRBV7-2 to TRBJ2-5; TRBD1 agrees at 7 bases. The CDR3 loop spans 15 amino acids. The V and J ends lost 5 bases and 2 bases, in that order; junction bases with no gene match: 8. CDR1 and CDR2 (germline): SGHTA, FQGNSA. The full variable domain, its missing parts supplied by reference TRBV7-2 and TRBJ2-5, is GAGVSQSPSNKVTEKGKDVELRCDPISGHTALYWYRQSLGQGLEFLIYFQGNSAPDKSGLPSDRFSAERTGGSVSTLTIQRTQQEDSAVYLCASSLPRGQQETQYFGPGTRLLVL.

CDR3 sequence (DNA): TGTGCCAGCAGCGTAGCTAGCGGGGGGGCCTTTGGCACAGATACGCAGTATTTT. It is translated as CASSVASGGAFGTDTQYF. V is TRBV9 and J is TRBJ2-3, with TRBD2 identical over 12 bases. The CDR3 runs to 18 residues. Germline V CDR1 and CDR2: SGDLS, YYNGEE. The V segment lost 0 bases and the J segment 1 base; nucleotides outside the gene matches: 6.

The V gene is TRBV14, the J gene TRBJ2-7; D is perhaps TRBD1 (5 bases). CDR3 length: 11 amino acids. V gave up 4 bases and J gave up 7 bases, with 8 bases separating them. Germline loops: CDR1 SGHDN, CDR2 FVKESK. The CDR3 region has the DNA TGTGCCAGCAGCCCAGGGTGGGAGCAGTACTTC. Its protein is CASSPGWEQYF.

This clone was observed a single time. The rearrangement links TRBV7-2 to TRBJ1-2; D is perhaps TRBD1 (5 bases). CDR1 is SGHTA and CDR2 is FQGNSA in the germline V gene. Trimming removed 3 bases from V and 8 bases from J, with 10 bases in between. The CDR3 length is 12 residues. The CDR3 reads CASSFQGAGYTF. The CDR3 DNA reads TGTGCCAGCAGCTTTCAGGGTGCCGGCTACACCTTC.